A selection of T cell receptor beta chains follows, all from one sample in a study of resident and recirculating memory T cells in vitiligo. Generated by immunoSEQ multiplex PCR, the TCRdb table keeps only in-frame clones and is missing some. The table shows around 70,000 clones, with approximately 93% occurring only once. The source material was blood. The receptor source for this set is a male donor with vitiligo. Each CDR3 is given with its conserved first and last residue. The order of the fields is J gene, D gene, V gene, clone size, CDR3 protein, CDR3 DNA. A D gene is named only where the DNA matches it firmly. A row's size may be missing; if present it is once, few, many or a size class.

J: TRBJ1-2
D: TRBD1
V: TRBV7-2
size: .
CDR3: CASSSPDRDYGYTF
DNA: TGTGCCAGCAGCTCACCGGACAGGGACTATGGCTACACCTTC

J: TRBJ2-1
D: .
V: TRBV7-2
size: .
CDR3: CASSSSRGNEQFF
DNA: TGTGCCAGCAGCTCTAGTCGGGGGAATGAGCAGTTCTTC

J: TRBJ1-1
D: .
V: TRBV6-6
size: .
CDR3: CASSYSGQMNTEAFF
DNA: TGTGCCAGCAGTTACTCCGGACAGATGAACACTGAAGCTTTCTTT

J: TRBJ1-2
D: .
V: TRBV7-3
size: .
CDR3: CASSLTPGGGAGYTF
DNA: TGTGCCAGCAGCTTAACGCCCGGAGGGGGGGCTGGCTACACCTTC

J: TRBJ2-2
D: TRBD1
V: TRBV5-1
size: .
CDR3: CASSLRTGPSGELFF
DNA: TGCGCCAGCAGCTTGCGGACAGGGCCTTCCGGGGAGCTGTTTTTT

J: TRBJ1-2
D: TRBD1
V: TRBV11-2
size: .
CDR3: CASNPGQGSYGYTF
DNA: TGTGCCAGCAACCCGGGACAGGGTTCCTATGGCTACACCTTC

J: TRBJ2-5
D: .
V: TRBV21-1
size: .
CDR3: CASSYKGGGGETQYF
DNA: TGTGCCAGCAGCTACAAAGGTGGCGGGGGAGAGACCCAGTACTTC

J: TRBJ1-4
D: .
V: TRBV25-1
size: .
CDR3: CATGRGATNEKLFF
DNA: TGTGCCACCGGACGGGGGGCAACTAATGAAAAACTGTTTTTT

J: TRBJ2-7
D: TRBD1
V: TRBV4-1
size: .
CDR3: CASSQARTGSYEQYF
DNA: TGCGCCAGCAGCCAAGCGAGGACAGGCTCCTACGAGCAGTACTTC

J: TRBJ1-5
D: .
V: TRBV28
size: .
CDR3: CAFGGVSNQPQHF
DNA: TGTGCCTTTGGGGGGGTTAGCAATCAGCCCCAGCATTTT

J: TRBJ2-1
D: TRBD2
V: TRBV7-3
size: .
CDR3: CASSLAGGSNEQFF
DNA: TGTGCCAGCAGCTTAGCGGGGGGGTCGAATGAGCAGTTCTTC

J: TRBJ1-5
D: .
V: TRBV19
size: once
CDR3: CASSEQTVQPQHF
DNA: TGTGCCAGTAGCGAACAGACAGTTCAGCCCCAGCATTTT

J: TRBJ1-5
D: TRBD1
V: TRBV5-8
size: .
CDR3: CASSLGGGQARNQPQHF
DNA: TGTGCCAGCAGCTTGGGCGGCGGACAGGCGAGGAATCAGCCCCAGCATTTT

J: TRBJ2-7
D: TRBD1
V: TRBV7-9
size: .
CDR3: CASSPRDRGYEQYF
DNA: TGTGCCAGCAGCCCCCGGGACAGGGGCTACGAGCAGTACTTC

J: TRBJ1-6
D: .
V: TRBV5-8
size: .
CDR3: CASPTRGWRAYNSPLHF
DNA: TGTGCCAGCCCGACCCGGGGTTGGCGAGCCTATAATTCACCCCTCCACTTT

J: TRBJ2-1
D: .
V: TRBV5-1
size: .
CDR3: CASVRGGGEYNEQFF
DNA: TGCGCCAGCGTAAGGGGGGGAGGGGAGTACAATGAGCAGTTCTTC

J: TRBJ1-6
D: TRBD1
V: TRBV11-2
size: .
CDR3: CASSLGTGESSPLHF
DNA: TGTGCCAGCAGCTTAGGGACAGGGGAGAGTTCACCCCTCCACTTT

J: TRBJ2-7
D: TRBD2
V: TRBV29-1
size: .
CDR3: CSVTSGVEQYF
DNA: TGCAGCGTGACTAGCGGGGTGGAGCAGTACTTC

J: TRBJ1-1
D: .
V: TRBV5-4
size: .
CDR3: CASSYPSGGTEAFF
DNA: TGTGCCAGCAGCTACCCGAGTGGAGGCACTGAAGCTTTCTTT

J: TRBJ2-2
D: .
V: TRBV7-7
size: .
CDR3: CASSLGGAGTGELFF
DNA: TGTGCCAGCAGCTTGGGTGGGGCGGGGACCGGGGAGCTGTTTTTT

J: TRBJ2-1
D: .
V: TRBV7-7
size: .
CDR3: CASSQGGYNEQFF
DNA: TGTGCTAGCAGCCAGGGAGGCTACAATGAGCAGTTCTTC

J: TRBJ1-5
D: .
V: TRBV5-4
size: .
CDR3: CASSLIPFRNQPQHF
DNA: TGTGCCAGCAGCTTAATCCCTTTTCGTAATCAGCCCCAGCATTTT